The 14 T cell receptor beta chains listed next were all sequenced from one sample in a study of blood T cell repertoires in COVID-19. Measured with immunoSEQ multiplex PCR; TCRdb has only the in-frame clones, and not every one. Among about 310,000 clones listed, roughly 91% were seen once. Source material: peripheral blood. All receptors come from a man in his forties or fifties with active or convalescent COVID-19.

The chain employs TRBV18 and TRBJ1-2, with 7 bases aligning to TRBD1. The ends lost 3 bases at V and 6 bases at J; junction bases unmatched: 4. CDR1 and CDR2 from the germline V gene are KGHSH and LQKENI. The CDR3 spans 13 residues. The CDR3 region is CASSPEQGNGYTF. The CDR3 DNA reads as TGTGCCAGCTCACCGGAACAGGGGAATGGCTACACCTTC. Supplemented by reference TRBV18 and TRBJ1-2, the full variable domain reads NAGVMQNPRHLVRRRGQEARLRCSPMKGHSHVYWYRQLPEEGLKFMVYLQKENIIDESGMPKERFSAEFPKEGPSILRIQQVVRGDSAAYFCASSPEQGNGYTFGSGTRLTVV.

The chain couples TRBV7-9 to TRBJ2-3; 8 nucleotides match TRBD1. Germline CDR1 reads SEHNR; CDR2 reads FQNEAQ (reference sequence). The CDR3 is 14 residues long. V shed 1 base and J 5 bases; nucleotides not matched to a gene: 2. The CDR3 region is CASSLVGTGDTQYF. The DNA for the CDR3 is TGTGCCAGCAGCTTAGTGGGGACAGGAGATACGCAGTATTTT.

This clone was detected only once. The chain links TRBV4-1 to TRBJ2-1, with a possible D match to TRBD2 (6 bases). The germline CDR1 and CDR2 sequences are MGHRA and YSYEKL. The CDR3 extends over 16 amino acids. V gave up 0 bases and J gave up 3 bases, with 12 bases separating them. CDR3: CASSQEEIAVYNEQFF. CDR3 nucleotide sequence: TGCGCCAGCAGCCAAGAGGAAATAGCGGTCTACAATGAGCAGTTCTTC.

Of note for this clone: One end of the junction is discordant with germline, which a read error may explain. The chain has TRBV7-7 and TRBJ2-1; 8 bases agree with TRBD1. This CDR3 is 15 amino acids long. CDR1 SSHAT and CDR2 FNYEAQ come from the germline V gene (reference sequence). The CDR3, as DNA: TGTGCTAGCAGCTTAGGGACAGGAACCTACAATGAGCAGTTCTTC. Amino acids: CASSLGTGTYNEQFF. The full variable domain, completed using reference TRBV7-7 and TRBJ2-1, is GAGVSQSPRYKVTKRGQDVTLRCDPISSHATLYWYQQALGQGPEFLTYFNYEAQPDKSGLPSDRFSAERPEGSISTLTIQRTEQRDSAMYRCASSLGTGTYNEQFFGPGTRLTVL.

The DNA of the CDR3 is TGTGCCAGCAGCGCCGGTGGACAGGGCAATCAGCCCCAGCATTTT. Its translation: CASSAGGQGNQPQHF. V and J are TRBV9 and TRBJ1-5, with 7 bases lining up with TRBD1. Germline V gene lookup returns CDR1 SGDLS and CDR2 YYNGEE. With V trimmed by 3 bases and J by 2 bases, 5 bases remained unmatched. The CDR3 extends over 15 amino acids.

The chain is built from TRBV28 and TRBJ1-4, with D hard to call. This CDR3 has 13 amino acids. With 2 bases removed from V and 6 bases from J, the gap between germline ends came to 7 bases. CDR1 is MDHEN, CDR2 SYDVKM, per germline. CDR3 nucleotides: TGTGCCAGCAGTTTAGAGCAGGATGAAAAACTGTTTTTT. Its translation: CASSLEQDEKLFF.

This clone was detected only a few times. This specimen includes other DNA sequences encoding the same CDR3. The chain is built from TRBV12-3 or TRBV12-4 and TRBJ1-2; TRBD1 matches at 9 bases. V was pared by 5 bases and J by 5 bases, with 0 bases of the junction left unmatched. This CDR3 spans 12 amino acids. The DNA of the CDR3 is TGTGCCAGCAGTGGGACAGGGTATGGCTACACCTTC. It specifies CASSGTGYGYTF.

The chain combines TRBV27 with TRBJ2-5; a possible D gene is TRBD2 (6 bases). V was cut by 5 bases and J by 5 bases, with 24 bases left in between. CDR1 and CDR2 from the germline V gene are MNHEY and SMNVEV (reference sequence). The CDR3 length is 17 residues. In DNA, the CDR3 is TGTGCCAGCAGTCCTCTGTCGCTGGACGGACGGGGGGAGACCCAGTACTTC. It encodes CASSPLSLDGRGETQYF.

The CDR3 sequence: CAWSPNRGQPQHF. CDR3 nucleotide sequence: TGTGCCTGGAGCCCAAACAGGGGCCAGCCCCAGCATTTT. The rearrangement joins TRBV30 to TRBJ1-5; 7 bases fit TRBD1. Trimming took 3 bases from V and 7 from J; bases not matched to a gene: 6. This CDR3 is 13 amino acids long. CDR1 is GTSNPN and CDR2 is SVGIG in the germline V gene (reference sequence).

This chain uses TRBV28 with TRBJ1-2; D gene ambiguous. Trimming left V 2 bases short and J 3 bases short, with 7 bases between. CDR1 is MDHEN and CDR2 is SYDVKM in the germline V gene. The CDR3 sequence is 13 residues long. The CDR3 region has the DNA TGTGCCAGCAGTTTAGGCGGGGACTATGGCTACACCTTC. It encodes CASSLGGDYGYTF.

The chain couples TRBV5-6 to TRBJ2-3; D may be TRBD1 (5 bases). Germline assignment: CDR1 SGHDT and CDR2 YYEEEE. With 2 bases removed from V and 2 bases from J, the gap between germline ends came to 9 bases. The CDR3 runs to 14 residues. The CDR3 DNA sequence: TGTGCCAGCAGCTTAGACAGATTCACAGATACGCAGTATTTT. This gives the protein CASSLDRFTDTQYF.

The V call is TRBV27, the J call TRBJ1-6; D might be TRBD1 (6 bases). In germline, CDR1 is MNHEY, CDR2 SMNVEV (reference sequence). V was trimmed by 5 bases and J by 7 bases, leaving 18 bases between them. The CDR3 is 16 residues long. For the CDR3, the DNA is TGTGCCAGCAGTCCCCTCCCGGGGGGCGGGAATTCACCCCTCCACTTT. Its translation is CASSPLPGGGNSPLHF.

J is TRBJ2-1 and V is TRBV28; D might be TRBD2 (6 bases). The CDR3 extends over 15 amino acids. V was trimmed by 6 bases and J by 1 base, leaving 13 bases between them. Germline lookup yields CDR1 MDHEN and CDR2 SYDVKM. DNA for the CDR3: TGTGCCAGCAGCCCACGGGGGTGGTCCTACAATGAGCAGTTCTTC. As protein: CASSPRGWSYNEQFF. Using reference TRBV28 and TRBJ2-1 for the parts outside the CDR3, the full variable domain is DVKVTQSSRYLVKRTGEKVFLECVQDMDHENMFWYRQDPGLGLRLIYFSYDVKMKEKGDIPEGYSVSREKKERFSLILESASTNQTSMYLCASSPRGWSYNEQFFGPGTRLTVL.

The J gene is TRBJ1-5, the V gene TRBV13, with TRBD1 as a possible D gene (5 bases). Germline CDR1 reads PRHDT; CDR2 reads FYEKMQ (reference sequence). Trimming left V 1 base short and J 6 bases short, with 10 bases between. This CDR3 is 14 amino acids long. The CDR3 nucleotides read TGTGCCAGCAGCTTAGCAGGGCAGGGTCAGCCCCAGCATTTT. Translating gives CASSLAGQGQPQHF.